Listed below are T cell receptor beta chains from one sample, sequenced in a study of memory CD4+ T cells and cytomegalovirus serostatus. Repertoires were generated with immunoSEQ multiplex PCR, while TCRdb's copy carries only in-frame clones and drops some. The sample has around 40,000 clones, roughly 77% seen once. The sequenced sample was memory CD4+ T cells from blood. All receptors come from an adult in good health and CMV-seronegative. The CDR3 runs from the conserved cysteine through the conserved F or W. The order of the fields is J gene, clone size, V gene, D gene, CDR3 protein, CDR3 DNA. D genes are given only for firm matches. A row's size may be missing; if present it is once, few, many or a size class.

j_gene: TRBJ1-4
abundance: -
v_gene: TRBV19
d_gene: -
CDR3aa: CASSILTGPEKLFF
CDR3nt: TGTGCCAGTAGTATACTTACAGGGCCTGAAAAACTGTTTTTT

j_gene: TRBJ1-2
abundance: -
v_gene: TRBV19
d_gene: -
CDR3aa: CASLQVVYTF
CDR3nt: TGTGCCAGTCTACAGGTGGTCTACACCTTC

j_gene: TRBJ2-5
abundance: once
v_gene: TRBV11-2
d_gene: -
CDR3aa: CASSSAGGVETQYF
CDR3nt: TGTGCCAGCAGCTCAGCTGGCGGGGTTGAGACCCAGTACTTC

j_gene: TRBJ1-4
abundance: -
v_gene: TRBV15
d_gene: -
CDR3aa: CATSNRAAPTEKLFF
CDR3nt: TGTGCCACCAGCAACCGGGCCGCCCCTACTGAAAAACTGTTTTTT

j_gene: TRBJ1-2
abundance: few
v_gene: TRBV18
d_gene: -
CDR3aa: CASSPGSYGYTF
CDR3nt: TGTGCCAGCTCACCCGGATCCTATGGCTACACCTTC

j_gene: TRBJ2-5
abundance: -
v_gene: TRBV6-5
d_gene: -
CDR3aa: CASSRDSQETQYF
CDR3nt: TGTGCCAGCAGTAGGGATTCTCAAGAGACCCAGTACTTC

j_gene: TRBJ1-1
abundance: -
v_gene: TRBV2
d_gene: -
CDR3aa: CASMDTLMNTEAFF
CDR3nt: TGTGCCAGCATGGACACCCTCATGAACACTGAAGCTTTCTTT

j_gene: TRBJ2-7
abundance: -
v_gene: TRBV29-1
d_gene: -
CDR3aa: CSVWGQSGESSYEQYF
CDR3nt: TGCAGCGTCTGGGGACAGAGCGGGGAAAGCTCCTACGAGCAGTACTTC

j_gene: TRBJ2-7
abundance: few
v_gene: TRBV5-1
d_gene: -
CDR3aa: CASSLDAYEQYF
CDR3nt: TGCGCCAGCAGCTTGGACGCCTACGAGCAGTACTTC

j_gene: TRBJ1-1
abundance: medium-sized
v_gene: TRBV5-4
d_gene: -
CDR3aa: CASSLPGVTEAFF
CDR3nt: TGTGCCAGCAGCTTGCCCGGGGTCACTGAAGCTTTCTTT

j_gene: TRBJ2-2
abundance: -
v_gene: TRBV5-5
d_gene: -
CDR3aa: CASRGLVRTGELFF
CDR3nt: TGTGCCAGCAGGGGCCTAGTTAGAACCGGGGAGCTGTTTTTT

j_gene: TRBJ1-1
abundance: -
v_gene: TRBV5-5
d_gene: -
CDR3aa: CASSLVQTNTEAFF
CDR3nt: TGTGCCAGCAGCTTGGTACAGACGAACACTGAAGCTTTCTTT

j_gene: TRBJ2-2
abundance: -
v_gene: TRBV5-3
d_gene: -
CDR3aa: CARSLLGRRLPQLFF
CDR3nt: TGTGCCAGAAGCCTACTGGGACGGAGGCTACCTCAGCTGTTTTTT

j_gene: TRBJ1-1
abundance: -
v_gene: TRBV6-5
d_gene: -
CDR3aa: CASSYSETGLEAFF
CDR3nt: TGTGCCAGCAGTTACTCAGAAACAGGGCTTGAAGCTTTCTTT

j_gene: TRBJ1-5
abundance: -
v_gene: TRBV19
d_gene: -
CDR3aa: CASSKSGINNQPQHF
CDR3nt: TGTGCCAGTAGTAAGAGCGGAATTAACAATCAGCCCCAGCATTTT

j_gene: TRBJ1-6
abundance: -
v_gene: TRBV5-5
d_gene: -
CDR3aa: CASSLLGENNSPLHF
CDR3nt: TGTGCCAGCAGCTTGCTCGGAGAGAATAATTCACCCCTCCACTTT

j_gene: TRBJ1-2
abundance: -
v_gene: TRBV7-9
d_gene: -
CDR3aa: CASSLPGEPGYTF
CDR3nt: TGTGCCAGCAGCTTACCGGGAGAACCAGGCTACACCTTC

j_gene: TRBJ2-5
abundance: -
v_gene: TRBV27
d_gene: TRBD1
CDR3aa: CASSLLGTGETQYF
CDR3nt: TGTGCCAGCAGTTTGCTTGGGACAGGCGAGACCCAGTACTTC

j_gene: TRBJ1-2
abundance: -
v_gene: TRBV2
d_gene: -
CDR3aa: CASLPGTAGGYTF
CDR3nt: TGTGCCAGTCTCCCAGGGACTGCCGGTGGCTACACCTTC

j_gene: TRBJ2-5
abundance: -
v_gene: TRBV15
d_gene: -
CDR3aa: CATSIQRDAGQYF
CDR3nt: TGTGCCACCAGCATCCAGAGGGACGCGGGACAGTACTTC

j_gene: TRBJ1-6
abundance: -
v_gene: TRBV9
d_gene: TRBD1
CDR3aa: CASSGQGGNSPLHF
CDR3nt: TGTGCCAGCAGCGGACAGGGTGGGAATTCACCCCTCCACTTT

j_gene: TRBJ2-2
abundance: once
v_gene: TRBV7-7
d_gene: -
CDR3aa: CASSLERNTGELFF
CDR3nt: TGTGCTAGCAGCTTAGAACGGAACACCGGGGAGCTGTTTTTT

j_gene: TRBJ2-7
abundance: -
v_gene: TRBV30
d_gene: -
CDR3aa: CAWSHVGRNSYEQYF
CDR3nt: TGTGCCTGGAGCCACGTGGGGCGTAACTCCTACGAGCAGTACTTC

j_gene: TRBJ1-2
abundance: -
v_gene: TRBV5-1
d_gene: TRBD1
CDR3aa: CASSAQGGGYTF
CDR3nt: TGCGCCAGCAGCGCCCAGGGGGGCGGCTACACCTTC

j_gene: TRBJ2-6
abundance: -
v_gene: TRBV7-9
d_gene: -
CDR3aa: CASSHGGSLTGANVLTF
CDR3nt: TGTGCCAGCAGCCACGGGGGCTCCCTTACTGGGGCCAACGTCCTGACTTTC

j_gene: TRBJ2-6
abundance: -
v_gene: TRBV7-2
d_gene: -
CDR3aa: CASTRQASSGANVLTF
CDR3nt: TGTGCCAGCACTCGACAGGCATCGTCTGGGGCCAACGTCCTGACTTTC

j_gene: TRBJ1-3
abundance: -
v_gene: TRBV30
d_gene: -
CDR3aa: CAWDRGENRNTIYF
CDR3nt: TGTGCCTGGGACCGGGGGGAAAACCGAAACACCATATATTTT

j_gene: TRBJ2-3
abundance: -
v_gene: TRBV19
d_gene: TRBD1
CDR3aa: CASGDRVEADTQYF
CDR3nt: TGTGCCAGTGGGGACAGGGTAGAGGCAGATACGCAGTATTTT

j_gene: TRBJ1-1
abundance: few
v_gene: TRBV25-1
d_gene: -
CDR3aa: CASRGPHTEAFF
CDR3nt: TGTGCCAGCAGGGGGCCCCACACTGAAGCTTTCTTT

j_gene: TRBJ1-1
abundance: -
v_gene: TRBV7-6
d_gene: -
CDR3aa: CASSPQTGANTEAFF
CDR3nt: TGTGCCAGCAGCCCACAGACAGGCGCCAACACTGAAGCTTTCTTT

j_gene: TRBJ1-6
abundance: few
v_gene: TRBV27
d_gene: TRBD1
CDR3aa: CASSSGTTGQGVPLHF
CDR3nt: TGTGCCAGCAGTTCGGGAACTACGGGACAGGGCGTACCCCTCCACTTT

j_gene: TRBJ2-2
abundance: -
v_gene: TRBV18
d_gene: TRBD1
CDR3aa: CASSPRDRGNTGELFF
CDR3nt: TGTGCCAGCTCACCTAGAGACAGGGGGAACACCGGGGAGCTGTTTTTT

j_gene: TRBJ1-1
abundance: -
v_gene: TRBV7-2
d_gene: -
CDR3aa: CATNRVPNTEAFF
CDR3nt: TGTGCCACCAACAGGGTTCCGAACACTGAAGCTTTCTTT

j_gene: TRBJ1-2
abundance: -
v_gene: TRBV14
d_gene: -
CDR3aa: CASSQGVPRLGYGYTF
CDR3nt: TGTGCCAGCAGCCAAGGAGTCCCGAGACTGGGCTATGGCTACACCTTC

j_gene: TRBJ1-2
abundance: -
v_gene: TRBV6-1
d_gene: -
CDR3aa: CASMGGEGGYTF
CDR3nt: TGTGCCAGCATGGGGGGTGAGGGGGGCTACACCTTC

j_gene: TRBJ2-3
abundance: -
v_gene: TRBV5-5
d_gene: -
CDR3aa: CASSLGRANFKDTQYF
CDR3nt: TGTGCCAGCAGCCTGGGACGGGCGAACTTTAAGGATACGCAGTATTTT

j_gene: TRBJ2-3
abundance: -
v_gene: TRBV18
d_gene: -
CDR3aa: CASSPQEGDTQYF
CDR3nt: TGTGCCAGCTCACCACAGGAGGGAGATACGCAGTATTTT

j_gene: TRBJ2-7
abundance: -
v_gene: TRBV28
d_gene: TRBD1
CDR3aa: CASSSLGQDSYEQYF
CDR3nt: TGTGCCAGCAGTTCACTCGGACAGGACTCCTACGAGCAGTACTTC

j_gene: TRBJ1-6
abundance: -
v_gene: TRBV6-6
d_gene: -
CDR3aa: CASTTGNSPLHF
CDR3nt: TGTGCCAGCACGACTGGTAATTCACCCCTCCACTTT

j_gene: TRBJ2-7
abundance: -
v_gene: TRBV5-4
d_gene: -
CDR3aa: CASSQSGTSNEQYF
CDR3nt: TGTGCCAGCAGCCAATCCGGGACATCCAACGAGCAGTACTTC

j_gene: TRBJ2-5
abundance: -
v_gene: TRBV5-6
d_gene: -
CDR3aa: CASSLYRSGETQYF
CDR3nt: TGTGCCAGCAGCTTATACAGGTCCGGAGAGACCCAGTACTTC

j_gene: TRBJ2-7
abundance: -
v_gene: TRBV11-2
d_gene: TRBD1
CDR3aa: CASSLDGGGTGVAEQYF
CDR3nt: TGTGCCAGCAGCTTAGATGGGGGGGGGACAGGGGTTGCAGAGCAGTACTTC

j_gene: TRBJ2-3
abundance: -
v_gene: TRBV4-3
d_gene: -
CDR3aa: CASSYGTVDRGPFTDTQYF
CDR3nt: TGCGCCAGCAGCTACGGTACCGTAGACCGGGGGCCCTTCACAGATACGCAGTATTTT

j_gene: TRBJ1-1
abundance: once
v_gene: TRBV6-1
d_gene: -
CDR3aa: CASSFRWAEAFF
CDR3nt: TGTGCCAGCAGTTTTAGGTGGGCTGAAGCTTTCTTT

j_gene: TRBJ1-5
abundance: -
v_gene: TRBV19
d_gene: -
CDR3aa: CASSPWDAANQPQHF
CDR3nt: TGTGCCAGTAGTCCATGGGACGCGGCCAATCAGCCCCAGCATTTT

j_gene: TRBJ2-4
abundance: -
v_gene: TRBV11-2
d_gene: TRBD1
CDR3aa: CASSLRDSQNIQYF
CDR3nt: TGTGCCAGCAGCCTCCGGGACAGCCAAAACATTCAGTACTTC

j_gene: TRBJ1-3
abundance: -
v_gene: TRBV19
d_gene: -
CDR3aa: CASSIGRQTGNTIYF
CDR3nt: TGTGCCAGTAGTATTGGACGGCAAACTGGAAACACCATATATTTT

j_gene: TRBJ1-2
abundance: few
v_gene: TRBV6-4
d_gene: -
CDR3aa: CAESCSGKGNYGYTF
CDR3nt: TGTGCAGAGTCCTGTTCGGGTAAGGGGAACTATGGCTACACCTTC

j_gene: TRBJ1-5
abundance: -
v_gene: TRBV5-6
d_gene: -
CDR3aa: CASSFRGSWQPQHF
CDR3nt: TGTGCCAGCAGCTTTCGGGGGAGCTGGCAGCCCCAGCATTTT

j_gene: TRBJ2-1
abundance: -
v_gene: TRBV7-6
d_gene: -
CDR3aa: CASSRDGPSYNEQFF
CDR3nt: TGTGCCAGCAGCCGTGACGGTCCCTCCTACAATGAGCAGTTCTTC

j_gene: TRBJ1-5
abundance: -
v_gene: TRBV7-8
d_gene: -
CDR3aa: CASSLGPPNGDQPQHF
CDR3nt: TGTGCCAGCAGCTTAGGGCCTCCTAATGGGGATCAGCCCCAGCATTTT